These T cell receptor beta chains were read from a single sample in a study of blood T cells in healthy people across ages. A single record per CDR3 protein comes from TCRdb applying MiXCR to the 5' RACE reads. The sample has about 680,000 distinct CDR3 sequences, 45% to 50% seen once. Sequenced: blood. The origin of the receptors is a woman aged 55-75 years in good health. The CDR3 runs from the conserved cysteine through the conserved F or W. A D gene is named only where the DNA matches it firmly. Size tells how often a clone was seen (once, few, many) or the class of an expanded clone, and some rows leave it out.

CDR3 length	clone size	V gene	D gene	J gene	CDR3 protein	CDR3 DNA
15	few	TRBV5-6	-	TRBJ1-6	CATQLGETAASPLHF	TGTGCCACCCAACTTGGAGAGACAGCGGCGTCACCCCTCCACTTT
16	-	TRBV9	-	TRBJ2-1	CASSVGGKGVDNEQFF	TGTGCCAGCAGCGTAGGGGGCAAGGGTGTTGACAATGAGCAGTTCTTC
15	-	TRBV12-3/TRBV12-4	-	TRBJ2-3	CASSRRDFSTDTQYF	TGTGCCAGCAGCCGCCGGGACTTTAGCACAGATACGCAGTATTTT
13	few	TRBV12-3/TRBV12-4	-	TRBJ1-1	CASSLRGDTEAFF	TGTGCCAGCAGTTTACGTGGAGACACTGAAGCTTTCTTT
15	-	TRBV2	-	TRBJ2-3	CASSNNSFPADTQYF	TGTGCCAGCAGTAACAACTCATTCCCCGCAGATACGCAGTATTTT
17	-	TRBV4-2	TRBD2	TRBJ2-5	CASSREVSREGPWSQYF	TGTGCCAGCAGCCGAGAAGTCTCTCGGGAGGGCCCTTGGTCCCAGTACTTC
15	few	TRBV12-3/TRBV12-4	TRBD2	TRBJ2-1	CASSRTSGSMNEQFF	TGTGCCAGCAGTAGAACTAGCGGGAGCATGAATGAGCAGTTCTTC
14	-	TRBV5-8	-	TRBJ2-7	CASSLAPHSYEQYF	TGTGCCAGCAGCTTGGCGCCTCACTCCTACGAGCAGTACTTC
14	-	TRBV27	-	TRBJ2-1	CASSVTVGRREQFF	TGTGCCAGCAGCGTCACAGTTGGGCGGCGCGAGCAGTTCTTC
12	-	TRBV20-1	-	TRBJ1-5	CSARDPGRPQHF	TGCAGTGCTAGAGATCCGGGGCGGCCCCAGCATTTT
20	-	TRBV2	TRBD1	TRBJ1-2	CASSRSLLGDREPLDYGYTF	TGTGCCAGCAGTAGGTCCCTCCTGGGGGACAGGGAACCCTTAGACTATGGCTACACCTTC
13	-	TRBV4-3	-	TRBJ2-7	CASSQYPGDEQYF	TGCGCCAGCAGCCAATATCCAGGAGATGAGCAGTACTTC
16	once	TRBV27	-	TRBJ2-1	CASSSIGSSPQGEQFF	TGTGCCAGCAGTAGCATAGGGAGCTCGCCTCAGGGTGAGCAGTTCTTC
18	once	TRBV4-3	-	TRBJ2-3	CASSQDPGLAGMGDTQYF	TGCGCCAGCAGCCAAGATCCGGGGCTCGCGGGAATGGGAGATACGCAGTATTTT
14	few	TRBV20-1	TRBD1	TRBJ2-7	CSAGAGTGTYEQYF	TGCAGTGCTGGCGCCGGGACAGGCACCTACGAGCAGTACTTC
17	-	TRBV12-3/TRBV12-4	-	TRBJ2-6	CASSRWQVLSGANVLTF	TGTGCCAGCAGCCGCTGGCAGGTCCTCTCTGGGGCCAACGTCCTGACTTTC
16	few	TRBV3-1	-	TRBJ1-5	CASSQGIQDSNQPQHF	TGTGCCAGCAGCCAAGGGATCCAGGATTCCAATCAGCCCCAGCATTTT
15	few	TRBV3-1	-	TRBJ2-5	CASSQEGRLAWTQYF	TGTGCCAGCAGCCAAGAAGGGCGGTTGGCGTGGACCCAGTACTTC
14	-	TRBV7-2	TRBD2	TRBJ2-3	CASRSGTSTDTQYF	TGTGCCAGCAGAAGCGGGACCAGCACAGATACGCAGTATTTT
14	-	TRBV5-1	TRBD1	TRBJ2-1	CASKGQGVDNEQFF	TGCGCCAGTAAGGGACAGGGTGTAGACAATGAGCAGTTCTTC
15	-	TRBV7-8	-	TRBJ1-1	CASSLGTVMNTEAFF	TGTGCCAGCAGCTTAGGGACCGTCATGAACACTGAAGCTTTCTTT
13	-	TRBV29-1	TRBD1	TRBJ2-7	CSARTGLSYEQYF	TGCAGCGCCCGGACAGGGCTTTCCTACGAGCAGTACTTC
14	-	TRBV27	TRBD1	TRBJ2-5	CASTKLDRVAEQYF	TGTGCCAGCACCAAACTGGACAGGGTAGCTGAGCAGTACTTC
14	once	TRBV30	TRBD2	TRBJ2-1	CAWSGGLAWNEQFF	TGTGCCTGGAGTGGAGGACTAGCTTGGAATGAGCAGTTCTTC
15	once	TRBV20-1	TRBD1	TRBJ2-3	CSAVLRDRSVDTQYF	TGCAGTGCCGTACTCCGGGACAGGTCCGTCGATACGCAGTATTTT
16	-	TRBV7-9	-	TRBJ2-3	CASSLSGAGRTDTQYF	TGTGCCAGCAGCCTCTCGGGGGCAGGGAGGACCGATACGCAGTATTTT
14	-	TRBV7-9	-	TRBJ2-7	CASSLAAVSYEQYF	TGTGCCAGCAGCTTAGCGGCAGTCTCCTACGAGCAGTACTTC
16	-	TRBV7-9	TRBD2	TRBJ2-1	CTSSKKLAGTYNEQFF	TGTACCAGCAGCAAAAAGCTAGCGGGGACCTACAATGAGCAGTTCTTC
14	many	TRBV7-2	-	TRBJ2-7	CASSFGGYGYEQYF	TGTGCCAGCAGCTTTGGCGGATATGGGTACGAGCAGTACTTC
17	-	TRBV6-2/TRBV6-3	TRBD2	TRBJ2-7	CASSRRFTGTSSYEQYF	TGTGCCAGCAGTCGCCGATTTACCGGGACTAGTTCCTACGAGCAGTACTTC
16	few	TRBV7-2	TRBD2	TRBJ2-7	CASSLLAGGTFYEQYF	TGTGCCAGCAGCTTATTGGCGGGAGGGACCTTTTACGAGCAGTACTTC
13	-	TRBV20-1	-	TRBJ1-1	CSASAKMNTEAFF	TGCAGTGCTAGCGCCAAGATGAACACTGAAGCTTTCTTT
17	-	TRBV4-3	TRBD1	TRBJ2-4	CASSQDLGGRAKNIQYF	TGCGCCAGCAGCCAAGATTTAGGGGGCCGAGCCAAAAACATTCAGTACTTC
18	once	TRBV5-1	TRBD1	TRBJ1-4	CASSFRDRGPGTNEKLFF	TGCGCCAGCAGCTTCCGGGACAGGGGGCCGGGGACTAATGAAAAACTGTTTTTT
14	-	TRBV20-1	TRBD1	TRBJ1-6	CSARGPDRESPLHF	TGCAGTGCTAGAGGGCCGGACAGGGAGTCACCCCTCCACTTT
14	many	TRBV15	-	TRBJ2-1	CATSRDRRGTKQFF	TGTGCCACCAGCAGAGATCGTCGGGGAACAAAGCAGTTCTTC
11	few	TRBV15	-	TRBJ1-2	CATSREGGYTF	TGTGCCACCAGCAGAGAAGGTGGCTACACCTTC
14	-	TRBV10-3	-	TRBJ2-5	CAISTMGAQETQYF	TGTGCCATCAGTACCATGGGGGCCCAGGAGACCCAGTACTTC
18	-	TRBV4-3	TRBD2	TRBJ2-7	CASSQGTSGRDISYEQYF	TGCGCCAGCAGCCAAGGGACTAGCGGGAGGGATATCTCCTACGAGCAGTACTTC
13	-	TRBV20-1	-	TRBJ2-5	CSARDNREKTQYF	TGCAGTGCTAGAGATAACCGGGAGAAGACCCAGTACTTC
14	-	TRBV2	TRBD2	TRBJ2-7	CASSVSAGPYEQYF	TGTGCCAGCAGTGTGTCAGCGGGGCCCTACGAGCAGTACTTC
15	-	TRBV5-1	TRBD1	TRBJ2-7	CASSTGTGGQYEQYF	TGCGCCAGCAGCACCGGGACAGGGGGCCAATACGAGCAGTACTTC
15	many	TRBV4-3	-	TRBJ1-2	CASSQEYEGYYGYTF	TGCGCCAGCAGCCAAGAGTACGAGGGGTACTATGGCTACACCTTC
15	-	TRBV12-3/TRBV12-4	TRBD1	TRBJ1-2	CASSPGTGDVYGYTF	TGTGCCAGCAGCCCCGGGACAGGGGACGTCTATGGCTACACCTTC
12	-	TRBV20-1	-	TRBJ1-5	CSARTGSQPQHF	TGCAGTGCTAGGACGGGAAGTCAGCCCCAGCATTTT
14	few	TRBV5-1	-	TRBJ2-1	CASSIDIGYNEQFF	TGCGCCAGCAGTATAGATATAGGCTACAATGAGCAGTTCTTC
15	-	TRBV12-3/TRBV12-4	TRBD1	TRBJ1-6	CASSRDDRANSPLHF	TGTGCCAGCAGTCGTGACGACAGGGCTAATTCACCCCTCCACTTT
13	-	TRBV6-5	-	TRBJ2-7	CASSPPYYNEQYF	TGTGCCAGCAGCCCGCCCTACTACAATGAGCAGTACTTC
14	few	TRBV7-9	-	TRBJ2-5	CASSLVGARWTQYF	TGTGCCAGCAGCTTAGTGGGGGCCCGGTGGACCCAGTACTTC
14	-	TRBV5-1	TRBD2	TRBJ2-1	CASSSGSRYNEQFF	TGCGCCAGCAGTAGCGGGAGTAGGTACAATGAGCAGTTCTTC
16	-	TRBV20-1	-	TRBJ2-4	CSAIPLGASNFNEQYF	TGCAGTGCCATCCCCCTCGGGGCCTCGAACTTCAATGAGCAGTACTTC
17	-	TRBV29-1	-	TRBJ2-5	CSVTRDLSLSYQETQYF	TGCAGCGTTACCAGGGACCTCTCCCTATCCTACCAAGAGACCCAGTACTTC
12	-	TRBV5-1	-	TRBJ2-1	CASMSSGNEQFF	TGCGCCAGCATGAGTAGCGGCAATGAGCAGTTCTTC
16	-	TRBV20-1	-	TRBJ2-7	CSARDGGHLVSYEQYF	TGCAGTGCTAGAGATGGGGGACATCTAGTATCCTACGAGCAGTACTTC
15	few	TRBV24-1	-	TRBJ2-3	CATSDVSAATDTQYF	TGTGCCACCAGTGACGTCTCAGCAGCGACAGATACGCAGTATTTT